This T cell receptor beta chain derives from a study of shared clonotypes between healthy human individuals. Assay: immunoSEQ multiplex PCR; the TCRdb copy retains only in-frame clones and omits some. The sample shows around 620,000 clones, approximately 95% of them seen only once. The naive CD8 population came from CD45RO-negative cells selected for CCR7, without terminally differentiated effector memory CD45RA+ cells. Notes on the study in general: With a handful of donors compared, around 5.4% of naive CD4 clonotypes were shared. All-four-donor shared clonotypes had higher generation probabilities than non-shared clonotypes did.

In the case of this clone: Its matching antigen is unknown.

The TCR originated in a woman in her thirties in good health. The specimen was naive CD8+ T cells sorted from blood.

The CDR3 coding sequence is TGTGCCAGCAGCCGAACAGGGTACCACGAGCAGTACTTC. Translated, it gives CASSRTGYHEQYF. This rearrangement joins TRBV11-1 to TRBJ2-7; tentatively, D is TRBD1 (6 bases). The germline V gene has CDR1 SGHAT and CDR2 FQDESV (reference sequence). The CDR3 length is 13 residues. Trimming removed 5 bases at V and 5 bases at J, with 13 bases between.